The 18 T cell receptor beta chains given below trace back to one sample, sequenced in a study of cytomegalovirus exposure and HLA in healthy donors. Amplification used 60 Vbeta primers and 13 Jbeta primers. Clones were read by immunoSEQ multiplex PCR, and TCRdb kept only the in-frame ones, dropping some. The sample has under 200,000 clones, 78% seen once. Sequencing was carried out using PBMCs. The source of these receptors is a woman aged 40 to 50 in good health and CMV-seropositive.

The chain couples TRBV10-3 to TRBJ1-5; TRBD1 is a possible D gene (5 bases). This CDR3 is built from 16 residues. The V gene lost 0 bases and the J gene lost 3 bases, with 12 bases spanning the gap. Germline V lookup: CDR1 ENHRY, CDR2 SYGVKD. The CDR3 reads CAISESKLQDNQPQHF. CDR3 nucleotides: TGTGCCATCAGTGAGTCGAAGTTACAGGACAATCAGCCCCAGCATTTT.

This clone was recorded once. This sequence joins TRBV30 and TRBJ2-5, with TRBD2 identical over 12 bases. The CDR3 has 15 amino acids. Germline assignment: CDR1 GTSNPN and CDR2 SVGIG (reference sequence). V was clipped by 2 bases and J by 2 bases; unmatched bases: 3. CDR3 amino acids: CAWSILAGGQETQYF. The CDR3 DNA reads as TGTGCCTGGAGTATACTAGCGGGGGGACAAGAGACCCAGTACTTC.

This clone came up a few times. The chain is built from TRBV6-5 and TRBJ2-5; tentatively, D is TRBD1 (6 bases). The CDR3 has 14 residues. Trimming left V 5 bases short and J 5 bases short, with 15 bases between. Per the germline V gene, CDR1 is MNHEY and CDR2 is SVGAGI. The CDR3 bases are TGTGCCAGCAGTGGCCAGGGGATCCGGGAGACCCAGTACTTC. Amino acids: CASSGQGIRETQYF.

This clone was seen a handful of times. CDR3 sequence: CASSVAAGGLVSSYNEQFF. The CDR3, as DNA: TGTGCCAGCAGCGTAGCGGCGGGGGGACTAGTAAGCTCCTACAATGAGCAGTTCTTC. J is TRBJ2-1 and V is TRBV9; 8 bases agree with TRBD2. The length of the CDR3 is 19 residues. CDR1 and CDR2 (germline): SGDLS, YYNGEE. Trimming cost V 0 bases and J 0 bases; bases outside gene matches: 11. The full variable domain, completed using reference TRBV9 and TRBJ2-1, is DSGVTQTPKHLITATGQRVTLRCSPRSGDLSVYWYQQSLDQGLQFLIQYYNGEERAKGNILERFSAQQFPDLHSELNLSSLELGDSALYFCASSVAAGGLVSSYNEQFFGPGTRLTVL.

CDR3 protein: CASSPGQGANYGYTF. CDR3 DNA sequence: TGTGCCAGCAGCCCAGGACAGGGGGCTAACTATGGCTACACCTTC. The rearrangement links TRBV13 to TRBJ1-2; 10 nucleotides match TRBD1. The V segment lost 5 bases and the J segment 0 bases; nucleotides outside the gene matches: 3. Germline V gene sequence: CDR1 PRHDT, CDR2 FYEKMQ (reference sequence). CDR3 length: 15 residues.

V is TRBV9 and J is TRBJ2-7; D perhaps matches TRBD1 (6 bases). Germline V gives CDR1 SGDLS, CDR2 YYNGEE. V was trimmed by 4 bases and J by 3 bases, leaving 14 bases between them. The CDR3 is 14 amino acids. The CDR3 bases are TGTGCCAGCAGCCGAGGGGGTTTCGGCTACGAGCAGTACTTC. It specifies CASSRGGFGYEQYF.

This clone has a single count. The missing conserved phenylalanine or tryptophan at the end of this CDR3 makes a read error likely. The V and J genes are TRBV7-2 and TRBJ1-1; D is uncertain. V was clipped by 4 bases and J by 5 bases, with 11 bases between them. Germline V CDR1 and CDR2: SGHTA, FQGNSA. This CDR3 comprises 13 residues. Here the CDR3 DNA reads TGTGCCAGCAGCTCGAGCCAGGCTACTGAAGCTTTCTGT. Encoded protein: CASSSSQATEAFC.

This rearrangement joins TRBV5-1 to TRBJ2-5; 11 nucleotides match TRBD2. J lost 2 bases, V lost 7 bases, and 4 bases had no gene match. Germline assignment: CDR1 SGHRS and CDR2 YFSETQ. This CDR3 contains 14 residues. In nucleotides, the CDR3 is TGCGCCAGCTGGGGACTAGCGGAACAAGAGACCCAGTACTTC. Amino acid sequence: CASWGLAEQETQYF. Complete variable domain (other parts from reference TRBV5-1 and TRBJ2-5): KAGVTQTPRYLIKTRGQQVTLSCSPISGHRSVSWYQQTPGQGLQFLFEYFSETQRNKGNFPGRFSGRQFSNSRSEMNVSTLELGDSALYLCASWGLAEQETQYFGPGTRLLVL.

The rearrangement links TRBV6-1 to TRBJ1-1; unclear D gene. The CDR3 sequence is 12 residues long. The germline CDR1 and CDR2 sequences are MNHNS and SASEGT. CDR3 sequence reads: CTGKGEHTEAFF. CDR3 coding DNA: TGTACCGGGAAGGGAGAACACACTGAAGCTTTCTTT.

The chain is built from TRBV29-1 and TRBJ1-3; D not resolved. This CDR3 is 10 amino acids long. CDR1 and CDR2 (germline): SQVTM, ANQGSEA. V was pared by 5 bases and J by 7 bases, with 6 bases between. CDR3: CSVLENTIYF. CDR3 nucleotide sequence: TGCAGCGTTCTCGAGAACACCATATATTTT.

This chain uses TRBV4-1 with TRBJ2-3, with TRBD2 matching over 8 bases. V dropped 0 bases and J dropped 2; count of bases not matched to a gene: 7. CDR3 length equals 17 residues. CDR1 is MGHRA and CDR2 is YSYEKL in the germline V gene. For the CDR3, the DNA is TGCGCCAGCAGCCAAGAAGGTAGCGGGGCATCCACAGATACGCAGTATTTT. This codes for CASSQEGSGASTDTQYF.

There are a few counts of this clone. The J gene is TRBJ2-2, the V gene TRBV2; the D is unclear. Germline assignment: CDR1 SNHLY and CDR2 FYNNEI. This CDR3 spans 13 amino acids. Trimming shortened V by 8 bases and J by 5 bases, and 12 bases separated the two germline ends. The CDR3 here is CASEVRKTGELFF. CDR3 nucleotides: TGTGCCAGCGAGGTTAGAAAAACCGGGGAGCTGTTTTTT. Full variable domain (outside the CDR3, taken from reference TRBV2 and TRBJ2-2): EPEVTQTPSHQVTQMGQEVILRCVPISNHLYFYWYRQILGQKVEFLVSFYNNEISEKSEIFDDQFSVERPDGSNFTLKIRSTKLEDSAMYFCASEVRKTGELFFGEGSRLTVL.

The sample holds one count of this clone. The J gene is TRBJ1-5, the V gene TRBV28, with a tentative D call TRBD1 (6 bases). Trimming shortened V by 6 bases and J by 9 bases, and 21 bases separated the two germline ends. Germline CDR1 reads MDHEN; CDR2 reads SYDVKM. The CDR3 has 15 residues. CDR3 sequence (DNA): TGTGCCAGCAGACCCGGCGGAGGCACAGGGAGGCCCCAGCATTTT. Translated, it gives CASRPGGGTGRPQHF.

The CDR3 sequence: CASSIEGLAGGIYEQYF. For the CDR3, the DNA is TGTGCCAGTAGTATAGAAGGACTAGCGGGGGGCATCTACGAGCAGTACTTC. The chain uses TRBV19 and TRBJ2-7; 14 nucleotides agree with TRBD2. Germline assignment: CDR1 LNHDA and CDR2 SQIVND (reference sequence). This CDR3 comprises 17 residues. V lost 0 bases, J lost 3 bases, and 4 bases stayed unmatched.

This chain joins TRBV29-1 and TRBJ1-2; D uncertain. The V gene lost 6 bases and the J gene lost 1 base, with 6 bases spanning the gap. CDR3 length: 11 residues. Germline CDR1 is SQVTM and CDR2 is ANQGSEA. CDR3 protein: CSVHSNYGYTF. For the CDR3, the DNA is TGCAGCGTACACAGTAACTATGGCTACACCTTC.

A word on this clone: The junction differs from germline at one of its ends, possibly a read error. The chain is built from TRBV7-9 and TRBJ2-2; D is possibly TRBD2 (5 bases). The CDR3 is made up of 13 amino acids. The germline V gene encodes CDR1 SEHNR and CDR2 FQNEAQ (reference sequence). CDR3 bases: TGTTCCAGCAGCTTGGGGAGACTCGGGGAGCTGTTTTTT. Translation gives CSSSLGRLGELFF.

The CDR3 spells CASSPHRGEQETQYF. In nucleotides, the CDR3 is TGTGCCAGCAGCCCCCACAGGGGTGAGCAAGAGACCCAGTACTTC. This chain joins TRBV11-2 and TRBJ2-5; 7 bases fit TRBD1. Germline V lookup: CDR1 SGHAT, CDR2 FQNNGV. Trimming removed 5 bases from V and 2 bases from J; junction bases left unmatched: 8. This CDR3 is built from 15 residues.

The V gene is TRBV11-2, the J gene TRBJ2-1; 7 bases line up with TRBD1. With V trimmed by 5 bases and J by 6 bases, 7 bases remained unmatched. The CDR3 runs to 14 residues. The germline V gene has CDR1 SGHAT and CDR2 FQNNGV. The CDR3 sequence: CASSGSDRANEQFF. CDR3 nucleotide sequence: TGTGCCAGCAGCGGATCAGACAGGGCCAATGAGCAGTTCTTC.